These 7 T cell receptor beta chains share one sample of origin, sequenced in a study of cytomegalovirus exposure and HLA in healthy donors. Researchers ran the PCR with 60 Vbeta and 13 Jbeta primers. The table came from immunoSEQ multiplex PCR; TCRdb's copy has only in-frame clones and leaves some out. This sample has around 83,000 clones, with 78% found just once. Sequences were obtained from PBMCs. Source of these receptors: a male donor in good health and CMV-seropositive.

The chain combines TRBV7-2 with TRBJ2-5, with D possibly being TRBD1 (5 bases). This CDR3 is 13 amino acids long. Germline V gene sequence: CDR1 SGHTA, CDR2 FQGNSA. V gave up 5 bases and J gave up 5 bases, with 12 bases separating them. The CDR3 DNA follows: TGTGCCAGCAGCAAGCACAGGAAGGAGACCCAGTACTTC. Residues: CASSKHRKETQYF.

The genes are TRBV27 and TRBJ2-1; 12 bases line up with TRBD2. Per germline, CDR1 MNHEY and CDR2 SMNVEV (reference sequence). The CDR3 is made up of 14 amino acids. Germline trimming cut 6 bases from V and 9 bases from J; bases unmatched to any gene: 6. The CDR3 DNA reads TGTGCCAGCAGCCCGACTAGCGGGAGTAGTGAGCAGTTCTTC. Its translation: CASSPTSGSSEQFF.

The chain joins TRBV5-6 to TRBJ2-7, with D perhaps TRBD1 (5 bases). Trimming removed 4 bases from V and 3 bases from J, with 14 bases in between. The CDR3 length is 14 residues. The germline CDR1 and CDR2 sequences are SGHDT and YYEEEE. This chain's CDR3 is CASSTSTAYYEQYF. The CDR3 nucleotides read TGTGCCAGCAGCACCTCGACAGCCTACTACGAGCAGTACTTC.

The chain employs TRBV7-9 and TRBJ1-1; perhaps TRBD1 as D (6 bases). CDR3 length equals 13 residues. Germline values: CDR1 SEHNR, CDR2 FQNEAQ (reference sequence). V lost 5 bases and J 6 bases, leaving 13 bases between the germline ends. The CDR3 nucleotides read TGTGCCAGCAGCATCCCAGGGGCCCCTGAAGCTTTCTTT. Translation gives CASSIPGAPEAFF.

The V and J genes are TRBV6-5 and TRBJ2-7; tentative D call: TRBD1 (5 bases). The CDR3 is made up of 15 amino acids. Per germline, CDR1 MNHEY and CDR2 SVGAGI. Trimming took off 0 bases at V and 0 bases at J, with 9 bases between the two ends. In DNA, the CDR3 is TGTGCCAGCAGTTACTCTCAGGGAAGCTCCTACGAGCAGTACTTC. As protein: CASSYSQGSSYEQYF.

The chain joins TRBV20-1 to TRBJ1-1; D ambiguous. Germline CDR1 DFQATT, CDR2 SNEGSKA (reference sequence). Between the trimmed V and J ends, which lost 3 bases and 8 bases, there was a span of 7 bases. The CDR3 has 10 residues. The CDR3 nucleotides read TGCAGTGCTAGGGAGGGCGAAGCTTTCTTT. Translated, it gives CSAREGEAFF.

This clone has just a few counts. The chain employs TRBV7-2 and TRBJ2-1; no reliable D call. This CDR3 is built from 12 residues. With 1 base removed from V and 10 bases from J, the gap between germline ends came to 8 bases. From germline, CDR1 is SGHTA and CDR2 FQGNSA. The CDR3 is CASSLGGREQFF. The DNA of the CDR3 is TGTGCCAGCAGCTTAGGAGGCAGAGAGCAGTTCTTC.